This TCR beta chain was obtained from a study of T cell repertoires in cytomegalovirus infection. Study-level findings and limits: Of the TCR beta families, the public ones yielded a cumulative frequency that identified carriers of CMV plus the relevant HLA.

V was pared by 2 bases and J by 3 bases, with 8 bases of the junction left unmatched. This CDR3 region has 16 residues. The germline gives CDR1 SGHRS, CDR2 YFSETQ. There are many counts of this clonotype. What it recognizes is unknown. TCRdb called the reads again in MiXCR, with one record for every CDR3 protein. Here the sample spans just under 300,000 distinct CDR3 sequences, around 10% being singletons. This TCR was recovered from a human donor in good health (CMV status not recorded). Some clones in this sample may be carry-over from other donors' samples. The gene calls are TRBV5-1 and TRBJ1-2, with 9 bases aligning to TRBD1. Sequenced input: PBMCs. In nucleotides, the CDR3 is TGCGCCAGCAGCTTTTATCGGGACAGGGAAGACTATGGCTACACCTTC. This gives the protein CASSFYRDREDYGYTF.